The source of this TCR beta chain is a study of blood T cells in healthy people across ages. Study-level findings and limits: Any conclusive comparison of naive versus antigen-experienced cells was prevented by using unsorted PBMCs. The study found more naive CD4+ cells and higher diversity in long-lived than aged donors.

A second PCR, run for roughly 7 to 11 cycles, used a sample-barcoded 5' primer plus a J-beta primer mix. TCRdb re-analysed the 5' RACE reads in MiXCR, keeping a single row per CDR3 protein. The profile shows hundreds of thousands of distinct CDR3 sequences, 58% of them singletons. A note on this clonotype: The target antigen is unknown.

Total RNA, at least 6 micrograms per sample, came from PBMCs. This CDR3 has 15 amino acids. Trimming removed 4 bases from V and 4 bases from J, with 18 bases in between. The V gene's germline CDR1 is SGHRS and CDR2 YFSETQ. This rearrangement joins TRBV5-1 to TRBJ2-7; D possibly matches TRBD1 or TRBD2 (5 bases each). The receptor was derived from a man aged 55 to 70 in good health. Material for sequencing was blood. The CDR3 spells CASSLSSGTVYEQYF. The CDR3 DNA reads TGCGCCAGCAGCCTTTCCTCCGGGACGGTTTACGAGCAGTACTTC.